This T cell receptor beta chain was captured in a study of technical replicates of blood from several donors. Sequencing was performed with immunoSEQ multiplex PCR; in TCRdb, only in-frame clones are kept and a portion is missing. Among roughly 68,000 clones listed, 92% were seen once. The J segment lost 4 bases and the V segment lost 0 bases, leaving 3 bases of the junction unmatched. The CDR3 extends over 14 amino acids. The germline CDR1 and CDR2 sequences are SGHNT and YYREEE (reference sequence). The chain links TRBV5-4 to TRBJ1-2, with 7 nucleotides matching TRBD1. This clonotype was sampled from a human donor in good health. Sequenced: T cells isolated from PBMCs. The CDR3 DNA sequence: TGTGCCAGCAGCTTGGAAGGGGGCAGCTATGGCTACACCTTC. Amino acids: CASSLEGGSYGYTF.